This TCR beta chain originates from a study of blood T cell repertoires in COVID-19. Overall study: Acute-phase and convalescent COVID-19 samples originated in the United States, Italy and Spain. In each case, the material was cDNA or gDNA derived from T cells, B-cell-depleted T cells, or PBMCs.

The CDR3 has 13 residues. Germline-derived CDR1 and CDR2 are KGHDR and SFDVKD. Trimming took 5 bases from V and 10 from J, leaving 11 bases between them. In the study's own analysis: Estimates of nucleated cell counts were drawn from the amplification of reference gene primers. Repertoires were generated with immunoSEQ multiplex PCR, while TCRdb's copy carries only in-frame clones and drops some. Clone size and the V and J calls come from that table; the DNA yielded D and trimming. Of 200,000 to 250,000 clones in the sample, 70% to 85% are singletons; the top ten hold 4%. This clone was seen just once.

The TCR sequence derives from a woman aged 40 to 55 with active or convalescent COVID-19. The chain joins TRBV24-1 to TRBJ1-6; possible D gene TRBD1, 5 bases. Sequenced sample: peripheral blood. CDR3 loop: CATSASTESPLHF. CDR3 bases: TGTGCCACCAGTGCCTCGACAGAATCACCCCTCCACTTT.